This passage covers 3 T cell receptor beta chains from one sample sequenced in a study of shared clonotypes between healthy human individuals (dated by TCRdb to 2020 to 2021). For the CD8 naive samples, CD45RO-negative cells were positively selected for CCR7, yielding a CD45RA+CCR7+ population from which TemRA cells were excluded. The receptor library was made with the immunoSEQ multiplex PCR assay. Not all clones reach the TCRdb copy of this immuneACCESS table, which keeps in-frame sequences only. Checked studies attribute under half of the gap to unresolved V genes and leave the rest unexplained. For this sample there are around 560,000 clones; 90% to 95% appear just once. The ten largest clones add up to over 0.09% of the sample. The specimen was naive CD8+ T cells sorted from blood. What this sample's cell subset or site label stands for: CD45RA+CCR7+. These receptors all stem from a woman aged 25 to 39 in good health.

The chain recombines TRBV5-6 with TRBJ2-1; the match to TRBD1 covers 8 bases. The trim removed 8 bases at V and 9 bases at J, leaving 7 bases unmatched. Germline loops: CDR1 SGHDT, CDR2 YYEEEE. The CDR3 totals 12 residues. CDR3 amino acids: CASGQGRGEQFF. The CDR3 nucleotides read TGTGCCAGTGGACAGGGTCGCGGTGAGCAGTTCTTC.

This clone was seen once. This sequence joins TRBV11-2 and TRBJ1-2; no clear D gene. Per the germline V gene, CDR1 is SGHAT and CDR2 is FQNNGV. CDR3 length: 15 residues. The V and J ends lost 1 base and 2 bases respectively, with 11 bases between them. The CDR3: CASSLGTGGNYGYTF. The CDR3 coding sequence is TGTGCCAGCAGCTTAGGAACGGGAGGGAACTATGGCTACACCTTC.

This clone was seen just once. The sample contains more than one DNA sequence encoding this CDR3. The genes are TRBV9 and TRBJ2-7, with D perhaps TRBD2 (6 bases). This CDR3 spans 13 amino acids. V lost 2 bases, J lost 3 bases, and 9 bases lay in between. Germline V gene data show CDR1 as SGDLS and CDR2 as YYNGEE. The CDR3 region is CASSVGRDYEQYF. CDR3 in DNA: TGTGCCAGCAGCGTCGGGAGAGACTACGAGCAGTACTTC. The variable domain in full, with the rest retrieved from reference TRBV9 and TRBJ2-7, is DSGVTQTPKHLITATGQRVTLRCSPRSGDLSVYWYQQSLDQGLQFLIQYYNGEERAKGNILERFSAQQFPDLHSELNLSSLELGDSALYFCASSVGRDYEQYFGPGTRLTVT.